Presented here are 8 T cell receptor beta chains from one specimen sequenced in a study of type 1 and type 2 diabetes patients. The PCR template was genomic DNA. Multiplex PCR with 30 forward and 13 reverse primers amplified the TCR beta CDR3. A single record per CDR3 protein comes from TCRdb applying MiXCR to the multiplex PCR reads. The repertoire holds some 250,000 distinct CDR3 sequences, with approximately 50% as singletons. Sequencing was done on a sample of peripheral blood mononuclear cells (PBMCs). These receptors all stem from a young man with type 2 diabetes.

This clonotype was found a few times. This chain joins TRBV7-2 and TRBJ1-1, with unresolved D. Between the trimmed V and J ends, which lost 6 bases and 1 base, there was a span of 18 bases. Germline V gene lookup returns CDR1 SGHTA and CDR2 FQGNSA. The CDR3 loop spans 16 amino acids. This CDR3 is CASRPNGRGPNTEAFF. DNA of the CDR3: TGTGCCAGCAGACCGAACGGAAGAGGGCCGAACACTGAAGCTTTCTTT.

This clonotype appeared a single time. The V call is TRBV19, the J call TRBJ1-4, with D possibly TRBD1 on 5 matching bases. Germline CDR1 and CDR2: LNHDA and SQIVND (reference sequence). Trimming cost V 3 bases and J 7 bases, with 21 bases left between them. The CDR3 covers 17 residues. CDR3: CASSIRTSATRGEKLFF. CDR3 nucleotide sequence: TGTGCCAGTAGTATCCGGACATCTGCCACTAGGGGTGAAAAACTGTTTTTT.

The V and J genes are TRBV20-1 and TRBJ1-4, with 7 bases identical to TRBD1. The junction had 15 bases not matched to a gene; V was cut back by 7 bases and J by 7 bases. The CDR3 runs to 15 residues. Germline CDR1 DFQATT, CDR2 SNEGSKA (reference sequence). The CDR3 reads CSVSAGGVGVEKLFF. The CDR3 region has the DNA TGCAGTGTATCGGCAGGGGGAGTTGGAGTTGAAAAACTGTTTTTT.

This clonotype was seen a few times. The gene calls are TRBV7-2 and TRBJ1-1, with D unclear. The V and J ends lost 2 bases and 0 bases respectively, with 7 bases between them. From germline, CDR1 is SGHTA and CDR2 FQGNSA. This CDR3 has 14 residues. The CDR3 loop reads CASSLSQLNTEAFF. CDR3 DNA: TGTGCCAGCAGCTTATCACAGCTGAACACTGAAGCTTTCTTT.

This clonotype was found a few times. The rearrangement joins TRBV5-1 to TRBJ2-2, with D perhaps matching TRBD1 or TRBD2 (6 bases each). Trimming shortened V by 4 bases and J by 0 bases, and 10 bases separated the two germline ends. The CDR3 sequence is 15 residues long. The germline V gene has CDR1 SGHRS and CDR2 YFSETQ. The CDR3 DNA reads as TGCGCCAGCAGCACGGGGGACACGAACACCGGGGAGCTGTTTTTT. This gives the protein CASSTGDTNTGELFF.

The chain couples TRBV28 to TRBJ2-7; 8 nucleotides agree with TRBD1. The junction had 12 bases not matched to a gene; V was cut back by 6 bases and J by 5 bases. Germline V CDR1 and CDR2: MDHEN, SYDVKM. There are 15 residues in the CDR3. Written as DNA, the CDR3 is TGTGCCAGCAGCTTTCGGACAGGGACATCCGACGAGCAGTACTTC. Protein sequence: CASSFRTGTSDEQYF. The variable domain in full, completed from reference TRBV28 and TRBJ2-7, reads DVKVTQSSRYLVKRTGEKVFLECVQDMDHENMFWYRQDPGLGLRLIYFSYDVKMKEKGDIPEGYSVSREKKERFSLILESASTNQTSMYLCASSFRTGTSDEQYFGPGTRLTVT.

This clonotype was seen at least ten times. This rearrangement joins TRBV2 to TRBJ1-6; tentative D call: TRBD1 (5 bases). The CDR3 covers 14 residues. Trimming took off 8 bases at V and 9 bases at J, with 17 bases between the two ends. The germline V gene encodes CDR1 SNHLY and CDR2 FYNNEI. CDR3 region: CASVVQGEGSPLHF. The CDR3 nucleotides are TGTGCCAGCGTGGTGCAGGGAGAGGGTTCACCCCTCCACTTT.

In this sample, this clonotype turned up a few times. The chain joins TRBV4-1 to TRBJ2-1; D is uncertain. The germline V gene has CDR1 MGHRA and CDR2 YSYEKL. Trimming removed 0 bases from V and 7 bases from J, with 13 bases in between. The CDR3 contains 15 residues. The CDR3 DNA is TGCGCCAGCAGCCAAGAATCGAGCTATGGGAATGAGCAGTTCTTC. Translation: CASSQESSYGNEQFF.